The rows below give T cell receptor beta chains drawn from one sample of a study of blood T cell repertoires in COVID-19. The protocol was immunoSEQ multiplex PCR, while the TCRdb copy is restricted to in-frame clones and leaves out a portion. The sample contains roughly 80,000 clones, more than 75% of which appear only once. The sample comprised peripheral blood. These receptor sequences come from a woman in her sixties or seventies with acute or convalescent COVID-19. CDR3s include the opening cysteine and the closing phenylalanine or tryptophan. The D gene is left open where the match is weak. Clone size is shown for a subset of rows, as once, few, many or a class of expanded clone.

DNA: TGTGCCAGCAGGGAAGATCCCCTAGGCTACACCTTC
CDR3: CASREDPLGYTF
size: once
V: TRBV6-1
J: TRBJ1-2
D: NA

DNA: TGTGCCAGCAGCCATCCAGGACAGGGCCTCTATGGCTACACCTTC
CDR3: CASSHPGQGLYGYTF
size: NA
V: TRBV3-1/TRBV3-2
J: TRBJ1-2
D: TRBD1

DNA: TGTGCCACCCTTACCGTGGTTCGGGACAGGGAACTAGCGGGGACATACAATGAGCAGTTCTTC
CDR3: CATLTVVRDRELAGTYNEQFF
size: NA
V: TRBV24-1
J: TRBJ2-1
D: NA

DNA: TGTGCCAGCAGCCAAGTCCCCGGATTACAAACAGGGGGAATTTGGATGAACACTGAAGCTTTCTTT
CDR3: CASSQVPGLQTGGIWMNTEAFF
size: NA
V: TRBV4-2
J: TRBJ1-1
D: TRBD1

DNA: TGTGCCAGCTCACCAAATTTTTCTGGGACAGGGATTTTGAACACTGAAGCTTTCTTT
CDR3: CASSPNFSGTGILNTEAFF
size: NA
V: TRBV18
J: TRBJ1-1
D: TRBD1

DNA: TGTGCCAGCAGCGTACATAGCGAGAACACCGGGGAGCTGTTTTTT
CDR3: CASSVHSENTGELFF
size: NA
V: TRBV9
J: TRBJ2-2
D: NA

DNA: TGCGCCAGCAGCCAATTCCTTAGCGGGGGGGCCGGCACAGATACGCAGTATTTT
CDR3: CASSQFLSGGAGTDTQYF
size: NA
V: TRBV4-1
J: TRBJ2-3
D: TRBD2

DNA: TGTGCCAGCAGCTTAGGTCATGGGACAGGGGTGCAGCCCCAGCATTTT
CDR3: CASSLGHGTGVQPQHF
size: NA
V: TRBV11-2
J: TRBJ1-5
D: TRBD1

DNA: TGTGCCAGCAGCCAAGAAGGGTCCCGGGGTAGCTATGGCTACACCTTC
CDR3: CASSQEGSRGSYGYTF
size: NA
V: TRBV4-2
J: TRBJ1-2
D: NA

DNA: TGCAGCGTTGGCGGCAGGGGCACAGATACGCAGTATTTT
CDR3: CSVGGRGTDTQYF
size: NA
V: TRBV29-1
J: TRBJ2-3
D: NA

DNA: TGTGCCAGCAGCTGGGGGGAGACTGGTGGCTACACCTTC
CDR3: CASSWGETGGYTF
size: medium-sized
V: TRBV7-9
J: TRBJ1-2
D: NA

DNA: TGTGCCAGTAGTGCGTTTTACAATGAGCAGTTCTTC
CDR3: CASSAFYNEQFF
size: NA
V: TRBV19
J: TRBJ2-1
D: NA

DNA: TGTGCCAGCAGCGACCAGCCGGGCACTGAAGCTTTCTTT
CDR3: CASSDQPGTEAFF
size: NA
V: TRBV7-2
J: TRBJ1-1
D: NA

DNA: TGTGCCAGCAGTTATCCGGGGTCTGACACTGAAGCTTTCTTT
CDR3: CASSYPGSDTEAFF
size: once
V: TRBV28
J: TRBJ1-1
D: NA

DNA: TGTGCCAGCAGCCAAGTGAAGGACTACCCCCCCGAGACCCAGTACTTC
CDR3: CASSQVKDYPPETQYF
size: NA
V: TRBV3-1/TRBV3-2
J: TRBJ2-5
D: NA

DNA: TGTGCCAGCAGCTTAATAAGGGGGCGGGCAGAGACCCAGTACTTC
CDR3: CASSLIRGRAETQYF
size: NA
V: TRBV11-2
J: TRBJ2-5
D: TRBD1

DNA: TGTGCCAGCAGCGAGGGGACTAGCGCCAAGAGCACAGATACGCAGTATTTT
CDR3: CASSEGTSAKSTDTQYF
size: NA
V: TRBV9
J: TRBJ2-3
D: TRBD2

DNA: TGTGCCAGCAGCGTAGACGAGGGTGTAAGTGAAAAACTGTTTTTT
CDR3: CASSVDEGVSEKLFF
size: NA
V: TRBV9
J: TRBJ1-4
D: NA

DNA: TGTGCCAGCAGTTCCACAGGGGCCGCTAACTATGGCTACACCTTC
CDR3: CASSSTGAANYGYTF
size: NA
V: TRBV27
J: TRBJ1-2
D: TRBD1

DNA: TGTGCCAGCAGCCCCCCGAGGATTAGCGGGGCCTACAATGAGCAGTTCTTC
CDR3: CASSPPRISGAYNEQFF
size: NA
V: TRBV25-1
J: TRBJ2-1
D: TRBD2

DNA: TGTGCCATCAATCACGGGGGGTTTGGCACAGATACGCAGTATTTT
CDR3: CAINHGGFGTDTQYF
size: NA
V: TRBV10-3
J: TRBJ2-3
D: TRBD2

DNA: TGTGCCAGCAGTTCTGTTGACTATGGCTACACCTTC
CDR3: CASSSVDYGYTF
size: NA
V: TRBV6-6
J: TRBJ1-2
D: NA

DNA: TGTGCCAGCAGCCTCGGACTAGCGGGAGTAAATGAGCAGTTCTTC
CDR3: CASSLGLAGVNEQFF
size: NA
V: TRBV5-4
J: TRBJ2-1
D: TRBD2

DNA: TGTGCCAGCAGCCCTAGCGGACAAGAGACCCAGTACTTC
CDR3: CASSPSGQETQYF
size: NA
V: TRBV9
J: TRBJ2-5
D: TRBD2

DNA: TGTGCCAGTAGTATTTGGGCTAGCGGGGATGCCCACCAAGAGACCCAGTACTTC
CDR3: CASSIWASGDAHQETQYF
size: NA
V: TRBV19
J: TRBJ2-5
D: TRBD2

DNA: TGTGCCAGCAGCCCCAGGGACAGTATCTCTGGAAACACCATATATTTT
CDR3: CASSPRDSISGNTIYF
size: NA
V: TRBV11-2
J: TRBJ1-3
D: TRBD1

DNA: TGCAGCGGCTGTGGACAGATGAACACTGAAGCTTTCTTT
CDR3: CSGCGQMNTEAFF
size: NA
V: TRBV29-1
J: TRBJ1-1
D: NA

DNA: TGCGCCAGCAGCTGGGGGCCGGGACAGGGTCATGAGCAGTTCTTC
CDR3: CASSWGPGQGHEQFF
size: NA
V: TRBV5-1
J: TRBJ2-1
D: TRBD1

DNA: TGTGCCAGTAGTACCTCGGCCGGGACAGGGAACAATGAGCAGTTCTTC
CDR3: CASSTSAGTGNNEQFF
size: NA
V: TRBV19
J: TRBJ2-1
D: TRBD1

DNA: TGCGCCAGCAGCTTGGTAACAGGGGACATGAACACTGAAGCTTTCTTT
CDR3: CASSLVTGDMNTEAFF
size: NA
V: TRBV5-1
J: TRBJ1-1
D: TRBD1

DNA: TGCAGTGCTAGTGAAGCGGGGGGGCCAGGGGTCAACATTCAGTACTTC
CDR3: CSASEAGGPGVNIQYF
size: NA
V: TRBV20-1
J: TRBJ2-4
D: TRBD2

DNA: TGTGCCAGCAGCTCGTTGGGACGGGGGGGCGGCACCGGGGAGCTGTTTTTT
CDR3: CASSSLGRGGGTGELFF
size: NA
V: TRBV7-8
J: TRBJ2-2
D: TRBD2

DNA: TGTGCCAGCAGCCCCATGCGGGGACAGGGATCTTATGGCTACACCTTC
CDR3: CASSPMRGQGSYGYTF
size: NA
V: TRBV3-1/TRBV3-2
J: TRBJ1-2
D: TRBD1

DNA: TGTGCCAGCAGTCAGGGGTCTGGTGAAAAACTGTTTTTT
CDR3: CASSQGSGEKLFF
size: NA
V: TRBV11-2
J: TRBJ1-4
D: NA

DNA: TGTGCCAGCAGCCCACTACAGGGTTCAGAAGCTTTCTTT
CDR3: CASSPLQGSEAFF
size: NA
V: TRBV28
J: TRBJ1-1
D: NA

DNA: TGTGCCAGCAATTACGGAGGGGCGGTTTACAATGAGCAGTTCTTC
CDR3: CASNYGGAVYNEQFF
size: NA
V: TRBV28
J: TRBJ2-1
D: NA

DNA: TGTGCCAGCAGCTTGGCCTTAGGGGGACCGGTGAACACTGAAGCTTTCTTT
CDR3: CASSLALGGPVNTEAFF
size: NA
V: TRBV5-4
J: TRBJ1-1
D: NA

DNA: TGTGCCAGTAGTATAGAAGCGGTTCGTAGCACAGATACGCAGTATTTT
CDR3: CASSIEAVRSTDTQYF
size: NA
V: TRBV19
J: TRBJ2-3
D: NA

DNA: TGTGCCACCAGTGATCGGGACTCCTTGGGTGCGGATACGCAGTATTTT
CDR3: CATSDRDSLGADTQYF
size: NA
V: TRBV24-1
J: TRBJ2-3
D: NA

DNA: TGTGCCAGTAGTCACGGGACACCACAGGGCAATGAGCAGTTCTTC
CDR3: CASSHGTPQGNEQFF
size: NA
V: TRBV19
J: TRBJ2-1
D: NA

DNA: TGTGCTAGTGGTCTAGCGACAGGGGGCCAAGAGACCCAGTACTTC
CDR3: CASGLATGGQETQYF
size: NA
V: TRBV12-5
J: TRBJ2-5
D: TRBD1

DNA: TGTGCCAACGGGGGGGCCTATCGGGACACCGGGGAGCTGTTTTTT
CDR3: CANGGAYRDTGELFF
size: NA
V: TRBV6-5
J: TRBJ2-2
D: TRBD2

DNA: TGTGCCAGTAGTATCGGACAGGGGTCCAACAATGAGCAGTTCTTC
CDR3: CASSIGQGSNNEQFF
size: NA
V: TRBV19
J: TRBJ2-1
D: TRBD1

DNA: TGTGCCACCAGTGATTTGTTCGGGAGTCAGTTCTTC
CDR3: CATSDLFGSQFF
size: NA
V: TRBV24-1
J: TRBJ2-1
D: NA

DNA: TGTGCCAGCTCACAACCTCAACAATCTGGAAACACCATATATTTT
CDR3: CASSQPQQSGNTIYF
size: NA
V: TRBV18
J: TRBJ1-3
D: NA

DNA: TGCGCCAGCAGCACGCAGGGGTCGGGAAACACCATATATTTT
CDR3: CASSTQGSGNTIYF
size: NA
V: TRBV5-1
J: TRBJ1-3
D: NA

DNA: TGTGCCAGTCTAAGGGGCGGCCTGGCCCACACTGAAGCTTTCTTT
CDR3: CASLRGGLAHTEAFF
size: NA
V: TRBV19
J: TRBJ1-1
D: NA

DNA: TGTGCCAACGGACAGCCGACGTTTGCCACAGATACGCAGTATTTT
CDR3: CANGQPTFATDTQYF
size: NA
V: TRBV2
J: TRBJ2-3
D: NA

DNA: TGCGCCAGCAGCTCCGGAGGGGACGCTAGCACAGATACGCAGTATTTT
CDR3: CASSSGGDASTDTQYF
size: NA
V: TRBV5-1
J: TRBJ2-3
D: NA

DNA: TGTGCCAGCAGTTACCTCGGGGAATGGCCTGAAGCTTTCTTT
CDR3: CASSYLGEWPEAFF
size: NA
V: TRBV6-2/TRBV6-3
J: TRBJ1-1
D: NA

DNA: TGTGCCATCAGTGAGTTGACAAGAACGCCTGAAGCTTTCTTT
CDR3: CAISELTRTPEAFF
size: NA
V: TRBV10-3
J: TRBJ1-1
D: NA

DNA: TGTGCCAGCAGCTTCCCGCCCCTCGCCCGCAATCTAGCGAACACCGGGGAGCTGTTTTTT
CDR3: CASSFPPLARNLANTGELFF
size: NA
V: TRBV7-8
J: TRBJ2-2
D: NA

DNA: TGCAGTGCTAGTTCCGGGTTTAGAGGGACCCAGTACTTC
CDR3: CSASSGFRGTQYF
size: NA
V: TRBV20-1
J: TRBJ2-5
D: NA